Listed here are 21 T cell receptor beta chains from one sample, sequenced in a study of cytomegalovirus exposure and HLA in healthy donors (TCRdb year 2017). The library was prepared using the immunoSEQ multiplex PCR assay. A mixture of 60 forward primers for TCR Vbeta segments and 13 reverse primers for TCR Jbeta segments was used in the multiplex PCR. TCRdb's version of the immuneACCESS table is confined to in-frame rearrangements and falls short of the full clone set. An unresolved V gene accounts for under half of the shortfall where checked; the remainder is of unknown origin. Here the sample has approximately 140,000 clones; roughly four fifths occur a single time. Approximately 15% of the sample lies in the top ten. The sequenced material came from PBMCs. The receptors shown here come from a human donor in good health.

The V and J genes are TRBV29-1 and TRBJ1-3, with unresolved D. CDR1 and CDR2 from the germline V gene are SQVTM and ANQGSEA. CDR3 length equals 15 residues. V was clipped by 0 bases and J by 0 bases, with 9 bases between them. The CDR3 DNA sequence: TGCAGCGTTGAAGATATTACAGACTCTGGAAACACCATATATTTT. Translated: CSVEDITDSGNTIYF. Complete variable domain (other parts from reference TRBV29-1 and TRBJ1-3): SAVISQKPSRDICQRGTSLTIQCQVDSQVTMMFWYRQQPGQSLTLIATANQGSEATYESGFVIDKFPISRPNLTFSTLTVSNMSPEDSSIYLCSVEDITDSGNTIYFGEGSWLTVV.

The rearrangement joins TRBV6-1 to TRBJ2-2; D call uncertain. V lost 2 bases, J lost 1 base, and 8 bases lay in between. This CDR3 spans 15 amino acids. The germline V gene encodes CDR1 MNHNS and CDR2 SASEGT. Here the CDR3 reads CASSELRQNTGELFF. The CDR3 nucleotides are TGTGCCAGCAGTGAACTGAGACAGAACACCGGGGAGCTGTTTTTT.

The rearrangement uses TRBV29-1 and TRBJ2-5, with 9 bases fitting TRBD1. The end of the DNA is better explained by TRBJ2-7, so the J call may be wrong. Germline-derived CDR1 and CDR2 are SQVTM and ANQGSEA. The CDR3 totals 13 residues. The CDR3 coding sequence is TGCAGCGTTCCGGGACAGGGTATCGACGAGCAGTACTTC. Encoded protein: CSVPGQGIDEQYF.

As DNA, the CDR3 is TGTGCCAGCTCACCGCGGACAGGGGTCTACGAGCAGTACTTC. Residues: CASSPRTGVYEQYF. The chain links TRBV18 to TRBJ2-7, with 9 bases that match TRBD1. The junction had 3 bases not matched to a gene; V was cut back by 3 bases and J by 3 bases. CDR3 length equals 14 residues. Germline CDR1 KGHSH, CDR2 LQKENI.

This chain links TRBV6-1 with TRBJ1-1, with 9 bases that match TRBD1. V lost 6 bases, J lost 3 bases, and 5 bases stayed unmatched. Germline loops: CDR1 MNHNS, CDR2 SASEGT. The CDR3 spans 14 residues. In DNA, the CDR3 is TGTGCCAGCAGCCTGGGACAGGGTCACACTGAAGCTTTCTTT. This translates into CASSLGQGHTEAFF.

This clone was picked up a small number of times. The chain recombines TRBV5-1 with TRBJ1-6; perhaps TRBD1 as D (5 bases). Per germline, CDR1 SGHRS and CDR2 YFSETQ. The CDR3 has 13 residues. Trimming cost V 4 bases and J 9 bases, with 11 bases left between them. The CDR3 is CASSPDMSSPLHF. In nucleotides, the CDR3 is TGCGCCAGCAGCCCGGACATGTCTTCACCCCTCCACTTT.

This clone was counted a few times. The CDR3 sequence is CASTRSGLAKNTGELFF. In DNA, the CDR3 is TGTGCCAGCACCCGTTCGGGACTAGCGAAGAACACCGGGGAGCTGTTTTTT. The chain recombines TRBV11-2 with TRBJ2-2, with 10 nucleotides matching TRBD2. Germline CDR1 is SGHAT and CDR2 is FQNNGV. With 7 bases clipped from V and 1 base from J, the junction kept 9 bases outside the gene matches. The CDR3 extends over 17 amino acids.

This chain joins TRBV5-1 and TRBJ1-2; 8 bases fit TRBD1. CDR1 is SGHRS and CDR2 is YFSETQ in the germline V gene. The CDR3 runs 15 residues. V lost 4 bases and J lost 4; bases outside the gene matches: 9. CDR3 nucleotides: TGCGCCAGCAGCCTTCGTTCGGGACAGGTCTATGGCTACACCTTC. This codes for CASSLRSGQVYGYTF.

This chain's CDR3 is CASSTRTTAYEQYF. The CDR3, as DNA: TGTGCCAGCAGCACTAGGACAACCGCCTACGAGCAGTACTTC. The chain carries TRBV21-1 and TRBJ2-7; TRBD1 is taken as the D call from the table, unchecked against the DNA. TRBV21-1 is shown as a pseudogene. This CDR3 spans 14 amino acids.

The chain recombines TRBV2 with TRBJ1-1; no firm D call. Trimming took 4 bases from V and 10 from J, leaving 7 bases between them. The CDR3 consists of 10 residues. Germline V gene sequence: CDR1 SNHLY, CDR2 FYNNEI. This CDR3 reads CASSGPGAFF. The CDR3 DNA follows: TGTGCCAGCAGTGGGCCGGGAGCTTTCTTT. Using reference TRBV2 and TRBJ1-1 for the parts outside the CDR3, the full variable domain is EPEVTQTPSHQVTQMGQEVILRCVPISNHLYFYWYRQILGQKVEFLVSFYNNEISEKSEIFDDQFSVERPDGSNFTLKIRSTKLEDSAMYFCASSGPGAFFGQGTRLTVV.

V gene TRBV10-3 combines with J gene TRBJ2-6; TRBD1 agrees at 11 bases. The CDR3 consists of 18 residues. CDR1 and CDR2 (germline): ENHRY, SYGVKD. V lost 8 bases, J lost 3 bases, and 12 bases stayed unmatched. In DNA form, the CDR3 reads TGTGCCATCTCCGGGGACAGGGGGTATCTAGGTGGGGCCAACGTCCTGACTTTC. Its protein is CAISGDRGYLGGANVLTF.

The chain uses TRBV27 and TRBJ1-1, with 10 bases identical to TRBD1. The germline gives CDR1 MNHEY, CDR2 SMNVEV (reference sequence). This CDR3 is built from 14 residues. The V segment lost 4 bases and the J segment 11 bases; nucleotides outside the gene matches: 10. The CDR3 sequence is CASSSAGTGVRAFF. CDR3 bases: TGTGCCAGCAGTTCCGCCGGGACAGGGGTGCGGGCTTTCTTT.

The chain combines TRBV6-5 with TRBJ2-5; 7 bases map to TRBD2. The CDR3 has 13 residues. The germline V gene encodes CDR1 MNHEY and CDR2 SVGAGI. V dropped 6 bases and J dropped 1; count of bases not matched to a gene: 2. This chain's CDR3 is CASRSGGQETQYF. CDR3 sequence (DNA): TGTGCCAGCAGGTCGGGGGGCCAAGAGACCCAGTACTTC.

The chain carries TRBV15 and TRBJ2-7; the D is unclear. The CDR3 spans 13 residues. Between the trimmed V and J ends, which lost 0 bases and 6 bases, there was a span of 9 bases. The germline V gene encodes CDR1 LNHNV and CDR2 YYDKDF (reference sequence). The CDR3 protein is CATSREARGEQYF. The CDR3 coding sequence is TGTGCCACCAGCAGAGAAGCTCGAGGCGAGCAGTACTTC. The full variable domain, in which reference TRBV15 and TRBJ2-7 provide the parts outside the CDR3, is DAMVIQNPRYQVTQFGKPVTLSCSQTLNHNVMYWYQQKSSQAPKLLFHYYDKDFNNEADTPDNFQSRRPNTSFCFLDIRSPGLGDTAMYLCATSREARGEQYFGPGTRLTVT.

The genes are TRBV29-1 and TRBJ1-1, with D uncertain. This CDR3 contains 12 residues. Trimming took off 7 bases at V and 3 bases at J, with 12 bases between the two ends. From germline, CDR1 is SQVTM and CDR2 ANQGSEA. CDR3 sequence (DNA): TGCAGCGCCAAAGAGGGAGACACTGAAGCTTTCTTT. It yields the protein CSAKEGDTEAFF.

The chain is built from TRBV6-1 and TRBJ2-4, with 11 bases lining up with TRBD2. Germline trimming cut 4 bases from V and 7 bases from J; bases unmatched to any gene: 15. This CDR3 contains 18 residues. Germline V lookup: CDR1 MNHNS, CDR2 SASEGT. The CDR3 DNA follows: TGTGCCAGCAGTGCGAGACTAGCGGGATATGGTCTTGACAACATTCAGTACTTC. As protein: CASSARLAGYGLDNIQYF.

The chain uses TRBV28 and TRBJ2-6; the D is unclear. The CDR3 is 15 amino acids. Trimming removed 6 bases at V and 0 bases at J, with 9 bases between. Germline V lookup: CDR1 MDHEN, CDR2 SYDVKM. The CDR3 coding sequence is TGTGCCAGCAGCCTTTACGGCTCTGGGGCCAACGTCCTGACTTTC. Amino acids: CASSLYGSGANVLTF.

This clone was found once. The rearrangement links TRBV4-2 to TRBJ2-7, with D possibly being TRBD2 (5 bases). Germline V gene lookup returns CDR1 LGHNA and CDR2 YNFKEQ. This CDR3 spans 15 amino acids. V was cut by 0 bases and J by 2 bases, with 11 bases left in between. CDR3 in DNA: TGTGCCAGCAGCCAAGATCTCGGGAACACCTACGAGCAGTACTTC. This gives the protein CASSQDLGNTYEQYF.

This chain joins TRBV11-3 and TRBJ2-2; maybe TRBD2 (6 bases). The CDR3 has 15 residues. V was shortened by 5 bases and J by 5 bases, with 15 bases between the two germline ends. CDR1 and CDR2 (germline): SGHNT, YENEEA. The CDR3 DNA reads TGTGCCAGCAGCCCTAGGGAGGACGGAACCGGGGAGCTGTTTTTT. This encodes CASSPREDGTGELFF.

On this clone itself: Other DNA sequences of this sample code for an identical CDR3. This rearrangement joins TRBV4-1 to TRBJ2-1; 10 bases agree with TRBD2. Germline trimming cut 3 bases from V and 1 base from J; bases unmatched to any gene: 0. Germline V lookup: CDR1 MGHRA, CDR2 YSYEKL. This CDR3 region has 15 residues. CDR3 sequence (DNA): TGCGCCAGCAGCCAGACTAGCGGGTCCTACAATGAGCAGTTCTTC. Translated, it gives CASSQTSGSYNEQFF.

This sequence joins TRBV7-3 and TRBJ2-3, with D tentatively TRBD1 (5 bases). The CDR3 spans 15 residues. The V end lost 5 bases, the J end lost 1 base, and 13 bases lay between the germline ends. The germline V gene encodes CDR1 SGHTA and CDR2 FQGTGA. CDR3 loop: CASSAQGRGTDTQYF. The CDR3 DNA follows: TGTGCCAGCAGCGCCCAGGGCCGGGGCACAGATACGCAGTATTTT.